This passage covers 11 T cell receptor beta chains from one sample sequenced in a study of blood T cell repertoires in COVID-19. Assay used: immunoSEQ multiplex PCR; TCRdb lists only in-frame clones, some missing. The table lists around 160,000 clones, just over 85% of them singletons. The material sequenced was peripheral blood. These receptors all stem from a man in his fifties or sixties with acute or convalescent COVID-19.

CDR3 nucleotides: TGTGCCAGCAGTGAAGTAGACAGGGGCGACTACGAGCAGTACTTC. Translating gives CASSEVDRGDYEQYF. The rearrangement joins TRBV6-1 to TRBJ2-7; 8 bases are shared with TRBD1. CDR1 MNHNS and CDR2 SASEGT come from the germline V gene. V lost 1 base to trimming and J lost 3 bases; unmatched junction nucleotides: 5. The CDR3 sequence is 15 residues long.

This rearrangement joins TRBV2 to TRBJ1-4, with D possibly being TRBD1 (6 bases). The CDR3 spans 15 residues. Germline CDR1 reads SNHLY; CDR2 reads FYNNEI. Trimming left V 7 bases short and J 6 bases short, with 18 bases between. The CDR3 sequence: CASKKMAQGDEKLFF. CDR3 nucleotides: TGTGCCAGCAAGAAAATGGCACAGGGTGATGAAAAACTGTTTTTT.

The rearrangement links TRBV15 to TRBJ2-3; 9 positions agree with TRBD2. V was clipped by 1 base and J by 0 bases; unmatched bases: 8. This CDR3 contains 18 residues. CDR1 and CDR2 (germline): LNHNV, YYDKDF (reference sequence). The CDR3 DNA sequence: TGTGCCACCAGCAGAGGGGGGCTAGCGGGGATTAGCACAGATACGCAGTATTTT. Translation: CATSRGGLAGISTDTQYF.

The chain recombines TRBV29-1 with TRBJ2-3; 10 bases line up with TRBD1. The J segment lost 5 bases and the V segment lost 8 bases, leaving 13 bases of the junction unmatched. The CDR3 loop spans 15 amino acids. Looked up from germline, CDR1 is SQVTM and CDR2 is ANQGSEA. The CDR3 here is CSTRGGQGPGDTQYF. As DNA, the CDR3 is TGCAGCACCCGAGGGGGACAGGGGCCAGGAGATACGCAGTATTTT.

The rearrangement links TRBV19 to TRBJ2-1; 8 bases are shared with TRBD1. Germline-derived CDR1 and CDR2 are LNHDA and SQIVND (reference sequence). The CDR3 spans 13 residues. The V and J ends lost 3 bases and 6 bases, in that order; junction bases with no gene match: 1. The CDR3 bases are TGTGCCAGTAGTATCACAGGGGGCAATGAGCAGTTCTTC. Protein: CASSITGGNEQFF.

This sequence joins TRBV28 and TRBJ1-2; the D is unclear. V lost 10 bases and J 3 bases, leaving 15 bases between the germline ends. Germline V CDR1 and CDR2: MDHEN, SYDVKM. The CDR3 contains 13 residues. CDR3 DNA: TGTGCCACCAACATTGGCCTCCACTATGGCTACACCTTC. Protein product: CATNIGLHYGYTF.

This clone appeared a single time. The chain carries TRBV6-5 and TRBJ2-2; tentative D call: TRBD1 (5 bases). The CDR3 covers 12 residues. Germline lookup yields CDR1 MNHEY and CDR2 SVGAGI. V lost 6 bases and J 5 bases, leaving 7 bases between the germline ends. CDR3 DNA sequence: TGTGCCAGCAGCCCAGGGACCGGGGAGCTGTTTTTT. Protein sequence: CASSPGTGELFF.

This chain joins TRBV7-3 and TRBJ2-5; 10 bases line up with TRBD2. The CDR3 is 19 amino acids. Germline CDR1 is SGHTA and CDR2 is FQGTGA. V shed 1 base, J shed 5 bases, and the junction held 16 bases outside the gene matches. CDR3: CASSLSGLAGVGAGETQYF. The DNA of the CDR3 is TGTGCCAGCAGCTTAAGTGGGCTAGCGGGAGTAGGGGCTGGGGAGACCCAGTACTTC.

The rearrangement uses TRBV6-6 and TRBJ1-4; D gene uncertain. From germline, CDR1 is MNHNY and CDR2 SVGAGI (reference sequence). This CDR3 comprises 16 residues. The V end lost 1 base, the J end lost 0 bases, and 9 bases lay between the germline ends. CDR3 sequence (DNA): TGTGCCAGCAGTTACTTGGGAGCTGCAACTAATGAAAAACTGTTTTTT. This codes for CASSYLGAATNEKLFF.

The chain combines TRBV27 with TRBJ1-6; D is uncertain. The germline V gene has CDR1 MNHEY and CDR2 SMNVEV (reference sequence). This CDR3 is 14 amino acids long. V was cut by 3 bases and J by 5 bases, with 8 bases left in between. The CDR3 loop is CASSFTENNSPLHF. The CDR3 DNA is TGTGCCAGCAGTTTTACAGAAAATAATTCACCCCTCCACTTT.

The gene calls are TRBV30 and TRBJ1-1; D possibly corresponds to TRBD1 (5 bases). CDR1 GTSNPN and CDR2 SVGIG come from the germline V gene (reference sequence). Trimming took off 4 bases at V and 0 bases at J, with 9 bases between the two ends. This CDR3 has 13 amino acids. The CDR3 protein is CAWTKGLNTEAFF. CDR3 coding DNA: TGTGCCTGGACCAAGGGGTTGAACACTGAAGCTTTCTTT.